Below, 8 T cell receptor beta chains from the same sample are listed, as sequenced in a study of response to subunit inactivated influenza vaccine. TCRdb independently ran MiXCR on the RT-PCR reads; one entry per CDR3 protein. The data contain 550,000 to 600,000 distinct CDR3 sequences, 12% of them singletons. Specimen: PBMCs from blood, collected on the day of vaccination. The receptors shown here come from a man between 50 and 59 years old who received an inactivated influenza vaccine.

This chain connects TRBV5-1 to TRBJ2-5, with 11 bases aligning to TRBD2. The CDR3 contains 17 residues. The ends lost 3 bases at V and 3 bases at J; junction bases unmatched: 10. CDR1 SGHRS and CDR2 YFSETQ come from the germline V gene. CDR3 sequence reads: CASSSGTSGVSEETQYF. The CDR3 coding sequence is TGCGCCAGCAGCTCCGGGACTAGCGGCGTTTCGGAAGAGACCCAGTACTTC.

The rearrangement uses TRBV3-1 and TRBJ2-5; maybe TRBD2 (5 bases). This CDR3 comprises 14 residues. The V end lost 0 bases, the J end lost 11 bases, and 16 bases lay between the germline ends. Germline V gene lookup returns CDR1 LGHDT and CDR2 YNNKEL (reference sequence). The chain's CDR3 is CASSQDWSGRSQYF. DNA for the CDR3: TGTGCCAGCAGCCAAGACTGGAGCGGACGAAGTCAGTACTTC.

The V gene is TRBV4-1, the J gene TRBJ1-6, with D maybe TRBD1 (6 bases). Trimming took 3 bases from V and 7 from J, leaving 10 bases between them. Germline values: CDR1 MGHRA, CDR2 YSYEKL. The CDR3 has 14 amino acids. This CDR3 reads CASSQPTGNSPLHF. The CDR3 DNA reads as TGCGCCAGCAGCCAGCCCACAGGGAATTCACCCCTCCACTTT.

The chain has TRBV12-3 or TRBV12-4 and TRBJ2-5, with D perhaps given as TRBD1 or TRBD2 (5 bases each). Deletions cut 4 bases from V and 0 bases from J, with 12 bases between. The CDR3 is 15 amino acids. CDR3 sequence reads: CASSYGWGYQETQYF. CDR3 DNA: TGTGCCAGCAGTTACGGTTGGGGGTACCAAGAGACCCAGTACTTC.

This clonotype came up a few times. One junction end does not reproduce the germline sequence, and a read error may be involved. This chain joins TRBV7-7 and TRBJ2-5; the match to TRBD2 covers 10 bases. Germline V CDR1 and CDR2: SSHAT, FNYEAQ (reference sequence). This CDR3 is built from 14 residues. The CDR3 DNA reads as TGTGCTAGCAGCTCCCTAGCGGGGGAGAGGATCCAGTACTTC. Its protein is CASSSLAGERIQYF.

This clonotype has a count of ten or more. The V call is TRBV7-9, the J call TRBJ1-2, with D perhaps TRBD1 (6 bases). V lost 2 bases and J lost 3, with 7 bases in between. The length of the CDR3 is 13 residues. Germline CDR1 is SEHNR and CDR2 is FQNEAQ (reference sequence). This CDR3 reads CASSLRTDYGYTF. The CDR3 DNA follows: TGTGCCAGCAGCTTAAGGACAGACTATGGCTACACCTTC.

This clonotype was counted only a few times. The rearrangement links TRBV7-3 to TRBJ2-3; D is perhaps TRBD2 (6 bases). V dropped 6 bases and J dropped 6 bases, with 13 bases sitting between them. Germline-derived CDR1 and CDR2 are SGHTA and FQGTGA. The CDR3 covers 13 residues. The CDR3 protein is CASSGGSSDTQYF. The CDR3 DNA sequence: TGTGCCAGCAGTGGGGGGAGCTCGGATACGCAGTATTTT.

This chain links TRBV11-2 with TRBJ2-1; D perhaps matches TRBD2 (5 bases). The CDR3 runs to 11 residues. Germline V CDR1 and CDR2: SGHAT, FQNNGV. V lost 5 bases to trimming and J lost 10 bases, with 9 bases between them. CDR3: CASSHGGEQFF. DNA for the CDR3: TGTGCCAGCAGCCACGGAGGCGAGCAGTTCTTC.